The sequence of this T cell receptor beta chain was determined in a study of control samples from healthy donors and cancer patients. The J segment lost 7 bases and the V segment lost 1 base, leaving 0 bases of the junction unmatched. CDR3 length: 14 residues. Germline CDR1 and CDR2: LNHDA and SQIVND (reference sequence). Profiled with immunoSEQ multiplex PCR; TCRdb holds only in-frame clones, not every one. The table lists about 57,000 clones, around 90% of them singletons. The chain uses TRBV19 and TRBJ1-6; 8 bases fit TRBD1. The sample was PBMCs. The sequence was obtained from a young man with colorectal cancer. The CDR3 is CASSIGQGNSPLHF. In DNA form, the CDR3 reads TGTGCCAGTAGTATAGGACAGGGGAATTCACCCCTCCACTTT. Complete variable domain (other parts from reference TRBV19 and TRBJ1-6): DGGITQSPKYLFRKEGQNVTLSCEQNLNHDAMYWYRQDPGQGLRLIYYSQIVNDFQKGDIAEGYSVSREKKESFPLTVTSAQKNPTAFYLCASSIGQGNSPLHFGNGTRLTVT.